The 22 T cell receptor beta chains reported below all come from one sample, sequenced in a study of T-cell reconstitution after alpha-beta-depleted transplantation in children. Unique molecular identifiers tagged the TCRbeta library. TCRdb reprocessed the PCR reads with MiXCR, giving one entry per CDR3 protein. Of over 200,000 distinct CDR3 sequences in the sample, roughly 8.1% are singletons; the top ten hold 35%. Sequencing used PBMCs, mostly from graft donor cells, obtained 360 days after TCRalphabeta/CD19-depleted stem cell transplant. These receptors came from a male patient aged 2 to 10 who had a stem cell transplant for acute myeloid leukemia, so the T cells may come from the graft donor.

The table lists this clonotype with a few counts. The chain uses TRBV4-2 and TRBJ2-3, with 13 bases fitting TRBD2. Germline assignment: CDR1 LGHNA and CDR2 YNFKEQ. The CDR3 covers 18 residues. The J segment lost 2 bases and the V segment lost 3 bases, leaving 8 bases of the junction unmatched. DNA of the CDR3: TGTGCCAGCAGCCAGCGGGCGGGGACTAGCGGGGTCACAGATACGCAGTATTTT. It translates to CASSQRAGTSGVTDTQYF.

This clonotype showed up just a few times. This rearrangement joins TRBV7-2 to TRBJ2-2; a possible D gene is TRBD2 (5 bases). CDR3 length: 15 residues. The V end lost 5 bases, the J end lost 2 bases, and 12 bases lay between the germline ends. Germline CDR1 and CDR2: SGHTA and FQGNSA. For the CDR3, the DNA is TGTGCCAGCAGCCCTAGCAGTCTTAACACCGGGGAGCTGTTTTTT. Encoded protein: CASSPSSLNTGELFF.

This clonotype occurred many times. The chain carries TRBV12-3 or TRBV12-4 and TRBJ1-6, with unresolved D. V was trimmed by 2 bases and J by 6 bases, leaving 8 bases between them. The CDR3 consists of 14 residues. In DNA, the CDR3 is TGTGCCAGCAGTTTACCCCAGGTTAATTCACCCCTCCACTTT. Translated, it gives CASSLPQVNSPLHF.

By sample share, this clonotype is medium-sized. The gene calls are TRBV15 and TRBJ2-7; TRBD1 might be the D (6 bases). The CDR3 contains 14 residues. V was clipped by 0 bases and J by 5 bases, with 11 bases between them. The V gene's germline CDR1 is LNHNV and CDR2 YYDKDF (reference sequence). This chain's CDR3 is CATSRDLQGHEQYV. In nucleotides, the CDR3 is TGTGCCACCAGCAGAGACCTACAGGGTCACGAGCAGTACGTC.

This chain links TRBV18 with TRBJ2-7, with D hard to call. This CDR3 is 14 amino acids long. Trimming took off 2 bases at V and 5 bases at J, with 13 bases between the two ends. Germline CDR1 is KGHSH and CDR2 is LQKENI. The CDR3 DNA follows: TGTGCCAGCTCACCATTGTCAGGACGAGACGAGCAGTACGTC. Its translation is CASSPLSGRDEQYV.

Many counts were recorded for this clonotype. The genes are TRBV12-3 or TRBV12-4 and TRBJ2-4, with D perhaps matching TRBD1 (6 bases). Trimming cost V 1 base and J 0 bases, with 10 bases left between them. The CDR3 covers 16 residues. CDR3 in amino acids: CASSLGQAIAKNIQYF. CDR3 coding DNA: TGTGCCAGCAGTTTAGGACAGGCAATAGCCAAAAACATTCAGTACTTC.

The CDR3 loop reads CASSYRGTGANTGELFF. Here the CDR3 DNA reads TGTGCCAGCAGTTACCGCGGGACAGGGGCGAACACCGGGGAGCTGTTTTTT. The chain has TRBV6-5 and TRBJ2-2; 10 bases agree with TRBD1. CDR1 is MNHEY and CDR2 is SVGAGI in the germline V gene. The trim removed 2 bases at V and 0 bases at J, leaving 3 bases unmatched. The CDR3 is 17 residues long.

Many counts were recorded for this clonotype. The chain has TRBV7-2 and TRBJ2-2; 12 bases match TRBD1. Germline CDR1 reads SGHTA; CDR2 reads FQGNSA. With 5 bases clipped from V and 1 base from J, the junction kept 14 bases outside the gene matches. This CDR3 is 20 amino acids long. DNA of the CDR3: TGTGCCAGCAGCCCGAGGCCGGGACAGGGGGCCAGACGGAACACCGGGGAGCTGTTTTTT. Its translation: CASSPRPGQGARRNTGELFF.

The chain links TRBV5-6 to TRBJ1-1; D uncertain. The germline V gene has CDR1 SGHDT and CDR2 YYEEEE. With 6 bases removed from V and 5 bases from J, the gap between germline ends came to 14 bases. This CDR3 has 13 amino acids. CDR3: CASIPPWGTEAFF. Written as DNA, the CDR3 is TGTGCCAGCATCCCCCCGTGGGGAACTGAAGCTTTCTTT.

The V and J genes are TRBV5-6 and TRBJ2-1; D may be TRBD2 (6 bases). Per germline, CDR1 SGHDT and CDR2 YYEEEE. The CDR3 is 14 residues long. The V end lost 4 bases, the J end lost 3 bases, and 11 bases lay between the germline ends. In nucleotides, the CDR3 is TGTGCCAGCAGCCCCGGGAGCCTCTACAATGAGCAGTTCTTC. This sequence encodes CASSPGSLYNEQFF.

This clonotype was recorded many times. This chain connects TRBV29-1 to TRBJ2-6; TRBD1 might be the D (5 bases). The V end lost 3 bases, the J end lost 2 bases, and 8 bases lay between the germline ends. The germline V gene encodes CDR1 SQVTM and CDR2 ANQGSEA. The CDR3 spans 14 residues. CDR3 DNA: TGCAGCGTTGATAGCAGGGCTGGGGCCAACGTCCTGACTTTC. Translation: CSVDSRAGANVLTF.

There are a few counts of this clonotype. The chain uses TRBV11-3 and TRBJ2-3; 10 bases align to TRBD2. The junction had 6 bases not matched to a gene; V was cut back by 5 bases and J by 4 bases. This CDR3 has 15 residues. Germline lookup yields CDR1 SGHNT and CDR2 YENEEA. The CDR3: CASSPGLASSDTQYF. As DNA, the CDR3 is TGTGCCAGCAGCCCGGGACTAGCGTCTTCAGATACGCAGTATTTT.

The V call is TRBV7-8, the J call TRBJ2-2; tentatively, D is TRBD1 (6 bases). CDR1 is SGHVS and CDR2 is FQNEAQ in the germline V gene. The V end lost 5 bases, the J end lost 6 bases, and 13 bases lay between the germline ends. The CDR3 consists of 14 residues. CDR3 protein: CASSPTPGAGELFF. CDR3 DNA sequence: TGTGCCAGCAGCCCTACCCCAGGGGCCGGGGAGCTGTTTTTT.

The table lists this clonotype with a few counts. At one of its ends the junction is not consistent with the germline gene, which may arise from a read error. V gene TRBV7-7 combines with J gene TRBJ2-5; 9 bases fit TRBD1. Germline V CDR1 and CDR2: SSHAT, FNYEAQ (reference sequence). The CDR3 runs 16 residues. Here the CDR3 DNA reads TGTGCTAGCAGCCCTCGGACGGGACAGGGCTGGGAGACCCAGTACTTC. It encodes CASSPRTGQGWETQYF.

This clonotype was detected a few times. The gene calls are TRBV5-1 and TRBJ2-5; the D call may be TRBD1 or TRBD2 (5 bases each). Germline V lookup: CDR1 SGHRS, CDR2 YFSETQ. V lost 0 bases and J lost 5, with 17 bases in between. The CDR3 length is 16 residues. The DNA for the CDR3 is TGCGCCAGCAGCTTGGCCGGGGACGGACGCGACGAGACCCAGTACTTC. The encoded protein is CASSLAGDGRDETQYF.

This clonotype has only a few counts. The V and J genes are TRBV7-9 and TRBJ2-1; D might be TRBD2 (6 bases). Looked up from germline, CDR1 is SEHNR and CDR2 is FQNEAQ (reference sequence). Trimming stripped 6 bases from V and 6 bases from J, with 12 bases between. The CDR3 covers 13 residues. DNA for the CDR3: TGTGCCAGCAGTCTCGGGACTTTCAATGAGCAGTTCTTC. The encoded protein is CASSLGTFNEQFF.

The sample holds many counts of this clonotype. The rearrangement uses TRBV20-1 and TRBJ2-2; D call uncertain. The germline V gene encodes CDR1 DFQATT and CDR2 SNEGSKA (reference sequence). The V end lost 7 bases, the J end lost 6 bases, and 21 bases lay between the germline ends. The CDR3 runs 15 residues. The CDR3, as DNA: TGCAGTGTCCCGGCAACGGCGAGTTTCGCCGGGGAGCTGTTTTTT. Amino acids: CSVPATASFAGELFF.

The table lists this clonotype with many counts. This chain links TRBV20-1 with TRBJ2-2; the D gene is possibly TRBD1 (6 bases). Looked up from germline, CDR1 is DFQATT and CDR2 is SNEGSKA (reference sequence). The CDR3 is 12 residues long. V was pared by 6 bases and J by 3 bases, with 8 bases between. CDR3 in amino acids: CSANRDTGELFF. As DNA, the CDR3 is TGCAGTGCGAACAGGGACACCGGGGAGCTGTTTTTT.

A remark on this clonotype: A read error may explain this, as a much larger clone is one base away. V gene TRBV10-3 combines with J gene TRBJ2-7; a weak D match, TRBD1 (5 bases). Germline values: CDR1 ENHRY, CDR2 SYGVKD. CDR3 size: 13 residues. CDR3 loop: CATSVGHSYEQYF. DNA of the CDR3: TGTGCCACCAGTGTAGGACACTCCTACGAGCAGTACTTC.

This clonotype came up many times. This chain joins TRBV20-1 and TRBJ2-7, with a weak D call TRBD2 (5 bases). There are 12 residues in the CDR3. V gave up 3 bases and J gave up 1 base, with 7 bases separating them. The germline gives CDR1 DFQATT, CDR2 SNEGSKA (reference sequence). The CDR3 reads CSASTGSYEQYF. Written as DNA, the CDR3 is TGCAGTGCTAGCACGGGGTCCTACGAGCAGTACTTC.

The CDR3 DNA sequence: TGCGCCAGCAGCTTGGTAGCAATTACGAACACTGAAGCTTTCTTT. This sequence encodes CASSLVAITNTEAFF. V and J are TRBV5-1 and TRBJ1-1; D is unresolved. Between the trimmed V and J ends, which lost 0 bases and 1 base, there was a span of 10 bases. Germline CDR1 reads SGHRS; CDR2 reads YFSETQ. The CDR3 length is 15 residues. Full variable domain (remainder filled in from reference TRBV5-1 and TRBJ1-1): KAGVTQTPRYLIKTRGQQVTLSCSPISGHRSVSWYQQTPGQGLQFLFEYFSETQRNKGNFPGRFSGRQFSNSRSEMNVSTLELGDSALYLCASSLVAITNTEAFFGQGTRLTVV.

The V gene is TRBV5-1, the J gene TRBJ2-7, with D hard to call. The CDR3 covers 15 residues. The germline gives CDR1 SGHRS, CDR2 YFSETQ. V was shortened by 0 bases and J by 0 bases, with 10 bases between the two germline ends. In nucleotides, the CDR3 is TGCGCCAGCAGCTTGGTTAGTAAAAGCTCCTACGAGCAGTACTTC. Amino acid sequence: CASSLVSKSSYEQYF.